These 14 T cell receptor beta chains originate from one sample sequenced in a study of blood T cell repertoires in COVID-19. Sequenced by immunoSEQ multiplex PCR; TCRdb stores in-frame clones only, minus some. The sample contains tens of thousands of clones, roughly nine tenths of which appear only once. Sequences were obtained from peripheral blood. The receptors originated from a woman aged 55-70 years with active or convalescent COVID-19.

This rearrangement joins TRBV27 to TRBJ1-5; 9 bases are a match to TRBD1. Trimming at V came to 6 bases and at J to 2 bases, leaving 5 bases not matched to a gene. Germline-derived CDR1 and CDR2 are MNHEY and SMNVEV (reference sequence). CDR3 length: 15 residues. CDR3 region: CASRRTGDGNQPQHF. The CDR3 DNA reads TGTGCCAGCAGGAGGACAGGGGATGGCAATCAGCCCCAGCATTTT.

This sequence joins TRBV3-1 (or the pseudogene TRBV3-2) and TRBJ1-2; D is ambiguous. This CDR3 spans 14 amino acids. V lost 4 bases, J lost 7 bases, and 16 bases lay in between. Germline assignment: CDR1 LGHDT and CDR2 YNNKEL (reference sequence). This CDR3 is CASSPGGGGGGYTF. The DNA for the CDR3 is TGTGCCAGCAGCCCAGGAGGAGGAGGTGGTGGCTACACCTTC.

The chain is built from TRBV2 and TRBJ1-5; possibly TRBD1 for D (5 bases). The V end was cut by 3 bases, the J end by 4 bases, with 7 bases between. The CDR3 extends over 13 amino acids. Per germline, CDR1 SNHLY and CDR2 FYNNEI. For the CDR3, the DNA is TGTGCCAGCAGTGAGGGGGGGAATCAGCCCCAGCATTTT. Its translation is CASSEGGNQPQHF.

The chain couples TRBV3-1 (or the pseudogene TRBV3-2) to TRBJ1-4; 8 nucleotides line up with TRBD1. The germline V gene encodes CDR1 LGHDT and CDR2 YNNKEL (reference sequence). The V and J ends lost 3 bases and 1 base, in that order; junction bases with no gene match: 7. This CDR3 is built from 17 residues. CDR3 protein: CASSQGGQGETNEKLFF. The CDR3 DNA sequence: TGTGCCAGCAGCCAGGGCGGACAGGGAGAAACTAATGAAAAACTGTTTTTT.

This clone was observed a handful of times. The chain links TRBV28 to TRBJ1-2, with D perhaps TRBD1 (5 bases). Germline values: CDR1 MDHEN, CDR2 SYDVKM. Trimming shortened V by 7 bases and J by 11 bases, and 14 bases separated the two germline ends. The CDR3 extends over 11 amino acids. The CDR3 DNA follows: TGTGCCAGCACGTTTAAGGGGAAATACACCTTC. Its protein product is CASTFKGKYTF.

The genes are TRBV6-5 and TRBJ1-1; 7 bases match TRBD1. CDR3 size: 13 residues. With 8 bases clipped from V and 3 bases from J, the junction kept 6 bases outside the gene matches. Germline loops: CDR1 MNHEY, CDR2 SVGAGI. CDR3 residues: CASWGTAHTEAFF. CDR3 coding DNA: TGTGCCAGCTGGGGGACAGCTCACACTGAAGCTTTCTTT.

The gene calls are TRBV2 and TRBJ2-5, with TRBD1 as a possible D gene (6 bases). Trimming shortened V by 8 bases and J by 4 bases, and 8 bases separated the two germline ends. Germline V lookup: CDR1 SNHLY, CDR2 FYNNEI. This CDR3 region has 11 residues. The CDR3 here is CASQQGETQYF. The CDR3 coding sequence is TGTGCCAGCCAACAGGGAGAGACCCAGTACTTC. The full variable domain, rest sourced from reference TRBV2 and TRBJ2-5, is EPEVTQTPSHQVTQMGQEVILRCVPISNHLYFYWYRQILGQKVEFLVSFYNNEISEKSEIFDDQFSVERPDGSNFTLKIRSTKLEDSAMYFCASQQGETQYFGPGTRLLVL.

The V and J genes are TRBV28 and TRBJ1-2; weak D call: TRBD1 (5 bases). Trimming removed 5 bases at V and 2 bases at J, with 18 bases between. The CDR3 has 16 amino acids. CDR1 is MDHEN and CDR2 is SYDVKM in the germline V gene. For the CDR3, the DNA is TGTGCCAGCAGTAGGGCCCTGGAAGGGGTAAACTATGGCTACACCTTC. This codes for CASSRALEGVNYGYTF.

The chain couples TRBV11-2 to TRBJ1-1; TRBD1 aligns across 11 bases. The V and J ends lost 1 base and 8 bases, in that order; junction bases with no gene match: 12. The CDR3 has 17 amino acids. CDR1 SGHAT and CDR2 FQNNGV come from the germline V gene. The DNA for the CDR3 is TGTGCCAGCAGCTTAGGAGTGGGGACAGGGGGGATAACGGAAGCTTTCTTT. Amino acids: CASSLGVGTGGITEAFF. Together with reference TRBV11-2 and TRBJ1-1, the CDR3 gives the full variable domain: EAGVAQSPRYKIIEKRQSVAFWCNPISGHATLYWYQQILGQGPKLLIQFQNNGVVDDSQLPKDRFSAERLKGVDSTLKIQPAKLEDSAVYLCASSLGVGTGGITEAFFGQGTRLTVV.

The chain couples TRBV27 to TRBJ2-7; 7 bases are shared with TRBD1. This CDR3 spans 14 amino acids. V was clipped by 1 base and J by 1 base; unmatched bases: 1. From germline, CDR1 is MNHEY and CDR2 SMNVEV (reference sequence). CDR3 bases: TGTGCCAGCAGTTTATTGGGACAGTCCTACGAGCAGTACTTC. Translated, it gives CASSLLGQSYEQYF.

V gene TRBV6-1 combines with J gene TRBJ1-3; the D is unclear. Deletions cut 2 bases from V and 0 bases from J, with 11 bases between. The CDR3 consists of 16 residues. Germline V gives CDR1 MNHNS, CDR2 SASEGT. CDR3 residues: CASSEMAPVSGNTIYF. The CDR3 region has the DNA TGTGCCAGCAGTGAAATGGCTCCAGTCTCTGGAAACACCATATATTTT.

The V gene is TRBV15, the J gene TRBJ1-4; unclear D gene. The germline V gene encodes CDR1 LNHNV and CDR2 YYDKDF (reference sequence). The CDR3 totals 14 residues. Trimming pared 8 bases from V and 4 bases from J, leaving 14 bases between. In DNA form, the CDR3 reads TGTGCCACCCGTAGTGAAGAGAATAATGAAAAACTGTTTTTT. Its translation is CATRSEENNEKLFF.

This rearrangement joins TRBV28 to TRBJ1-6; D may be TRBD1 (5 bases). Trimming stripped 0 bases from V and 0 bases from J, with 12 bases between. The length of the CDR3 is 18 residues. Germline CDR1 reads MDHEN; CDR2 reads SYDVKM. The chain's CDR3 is CASSLWDLGGSYNSPLHF. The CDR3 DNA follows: TGTGCCAGCAGTTTATGGGACCTGGGGGGCTCCTATAATTCACCCCTCCACTTT.

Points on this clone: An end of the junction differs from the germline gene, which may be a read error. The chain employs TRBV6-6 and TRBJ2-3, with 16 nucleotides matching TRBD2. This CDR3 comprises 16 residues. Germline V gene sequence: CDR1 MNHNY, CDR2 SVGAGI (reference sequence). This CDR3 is CARRGTSGGAVDTQYF. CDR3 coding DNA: TGTGCCCGCAGGGGGACTAGCGGGGGGGCCGTAGATACGCAGTATTTT.